A selection of T cell receptor beta chains follows, all from one sample in a study of T cell repertoires in cytomegalovirus infection. These receptors lack a known antigen. MiXCR, run by TCRdb on the reads, gives a single entry per CDR3 protein. The sample includes hundreds of thousands of distinct CDR3 sequences, over 25% of them seen just once. Source: cultured CD8+ T cells from PBMCs, taken from culture after CMV antigen stimulation. The receptor set was obtained from a human donor in good health (CMV status not recorded). Some clones in this sample may be carry-over from other donors' samples. CDR3s include the opening cysteine and the closing phenylalanine or tryptophan. D genes are given only for firm matches. Not all rows give a size; the values are once, few, many and, for expanded clones, a class.

TRBV12-3/TRBV12-4	NA	many	TRBJ2-1	CASSLTGDSSYNEQFF	TGTGCCAGCAGTCTTACAGGCGATAGCTCCTACAATGAGCAGTTCTTC
TRBV6-1	TRBD1	few	TRBJ1-2	CAAAIQGAVGGYTF	TGTGCCGCTGCGATACAGGGGGCGGTGGGTGGCTACACCTTC
TRBV6-1	NA	many	TRBJ1-3	CASSRDNSGNTIYF	TGTGCCAGCAGTCGCGACAACTCTGGAAACACCATATATTTT
TRBV19	NA	NA	TRBJ1-1	CASSIPRTEAFF	TGTGCCAGTAGTATTCCGAGGACTGAAGCTTTCTTT
TRBV5-1	NA	few	TRBJ2-3	CASSLFLTDTQYF	TGCGCCAGCAGCTTGTTCCTCACAGATACGCAGTATTTT
TRBV15	NA	few	TRBJ1-4	CATSRDSTATNEKLFF	TGTGCCACCAGCAGAGATAGTACAGCAACTAATGAAAAACTGTTTTTT
TRBV6-5	NA	few	TRBJ2-5	CASSYSGLYHYQETQYF	TGTGCCAGCAGTTACTCGGGACTGTACCACTACCAAGAGACCCAGTACTTC
TRBV18	NA	NA	TRBJ2-7	CASSPNGGPYEQYF	TGTGCCAGCTCACCAAACGGGGGGCCCTACGAGCAGTACTTC
TRBV10-2	TRBD1	medium-sized	TRBJ2-3	CASSAHRTGRQDTQYF	TGCGCCAGCAGTGCCCATCGGACAGGGCGCCAGGATACGCAGTATTTT
TRBV19	NA	few	TRBJ1-5	CASSKQGINQPQHF	TGTGCCAGTAGTAAACAGGGAATCAATCAGCCCCAGCATTTT
TRBV29-1	TRBD1	NA	TRBJ1-2	CSVESGTGNNYGYTF	TGCAGCGTTGAAAGTGGGACAGGGAATAACTATGGCTACACCTTC
TRBV20-1	NA	NA	TRBJ2-2	CSALRSNGELFF	TGCAGTGCCCTGCGGAGCAACGGGGAGCTGTTTTTT
TRBV7-7	TRBD1	NA	TRBJ2-3	CASSLRGGVDTQYF	TGTGCTAGCAGCTTACGAGGGGGCGTGGATACGCAGTATTTT
TRBV12-5	NA	few	TRBJ2-7	CASGTGSSYEQYF	TGTGCTAGTGGGACAGGAAGCTCCTACGAGCAGTACTTC
TRBV4-1	NA	once	TRBJ1-4	CASSQDPARGNEKLFF	TGCGCCAGCAGCCAAGACCCGGCAAGGGGGAATGAAAAACTGTTTTTT
TRBV5-1	TRBD1	few	TRBJ2-1	CASSLQGGVIPGEQFF	TGCGCCAGCAGCTTACAGGGGGGAGTAATCCCGGGTGAGCAGTTCTTC
TRBV2	NA	NA	TRBJ2-1	CASSELAGGGLNEQFF	TGTGCCAGCAGCGAACTGGCAGGGGGGGGACTTAATGAGCAGTTCTTC
TRBV6-5	NA	NA	TRBJ1-1	CASSYSPSGNSAFF	TGTGCCAGCAGTTACTCCCCATCAGGGAATAGCGCTTTCTTT
TRBV12-3/TRBV12-4	NA	few	TRBJ2-1	CASSLGGPVGNEQFF	TGTGCCAGCAGTTTAGGGGGGCCGGTCGGGAATGAGCAGTTCTTC
TRBV2	NA	NA	TRBJ2-4	CASRGFDSENIQYF	TGTGCCAGCAGGGGGTTTGACAGCGAAAACATTCAGTACTTC
TRBV7-2	TRBD1	NA	TRBJ1-5	CASSPDRGRDQPQHF	TGTGCCAGCAGCCCGGACAGGGGGCGGGATCAGCCCCAGCATTTT
TRBV7-9	TRBD2	NA	TRBJ2-2	CASSLWLAGSPGELFF	TGTGCCAGCAGCTTGTGGCTAGCGGGGTCACCCGGGGAGCTGTTTTTT
TRBV27	NA	NA	TRBJ1-4	CASSRAEGEKLFF	TGTGCCAGCTCCCGGGCCGAGGGCGAAAAACTGTTTTTT
TRBV6-2/TRBV6-3	NA	NA	TRBJ1-5	CASSYSSRRFDQPQHF	TGTGCCAGCAGTTACTCGTCGCGCAGGTTCGATCAGCCCCAGCATTTT
TRBV19	NA	NA	TRBJ1-1	CASSGVAGAYTEAFF	TGTGCCAGTAGTGGGGTTGCTGGGGCATACACTGAAGCTTTCTTT
TRBV10-3	NA	few	TRBJ2-2	CALRTADTGELFF	TGTGCCTTAAGGACGGCGGACACCGGGGAGCTGTTTTTT
TRBV7-6	NA	many	TRBJ2-7	CASSLGESYEQYF	TGTGCCAGCAGCTTGGGGGAATCCTACGAGCAGTACTTC
TRBV20-1	NA	NA	TRBJ1-5	CSARPIWTDHQPQHF	TGCAGTGCTAGACCAATCTGGACAGATCATCAGCCCCAGCATTTT
TRBV19	TRBD1	NA	TRBJ1-1	CASSTIAQGSTEAFF	TGTGCCAGTAGTACCATCGCACAGGGGAGCACTGAAGCTTTCTTT
TRBV15	NA	once	TRBJ1-5	CATSRSRTQPQHF	TGTGCCACCAGCAGATCCAGGACTCAGCCCCAGCATTTT
TRBV6-5	NA	NA	TRBJ2-1	CASSPDLLSNNEQFF	TGTGCCAGCAGCCCAGATTTGCTGTCCAACAATGAGCAGTTCTTC
TRBV20-1	NA	NA	TRBJ1-4	CSARDGSDRNEKLFF	TGCAGTGCTAGAGATGGAAGTGACCGGAATGAAAAACTGTTTTTT
TRBV7-3	NA	NA	TRBJ1-2	CASSGHGRSYFYTF	TGTGCCAGCAGCGGTCACGGGCGCTCGTATTTCTACACCTTC
TRBV12-3/TRBV12-4	NA	few	TRBJ1-1	CASSFGGMGIVRAFF	TGTGCCAGCAGTTTTGGCGGGATGGGGATCGTGAGGGCTTTCTTT
TRBV6-1	NA	NA	TRBJ2-7	CASSGPAVYEQYF	TGTGCCAGCAGTGGGCCGGCGGTGTACGAGCAGTACTTC
TRBV4-1	NA	NA	TRBJ2-3	CASSQEMPTDTQYF	TGCGCCAGCAGCCAAGAGATGCCTACAGATACGCAGTATTTT
TRBV7-2	TRBD2	many	TRBJ2-1	CASSKTGTSGANEQFF	TGTGCCAGCAGTAAGACAGGGACTAGCGGGGCCAATGAGCAGTTCTTC
TRBV7-2	NA	many	TRBJ1-6	CASSPAGEPPLHF	TGTGCCAGCAGCCCCGCGGGCGAGCCACCCCTCCACTTT
TRBV6-5	NA	NA	TRBJ2-5	CASSADLKETQYF	TGTGCCAGCAGTGCGGACTTAAAAGAGACCCAGTACTTC
TRBV12-3/TRBV12-4	NA	NA	TRBJ1-1	CASTPVVSEGAFF	TGTGCCAGCACACCGGTAGTCTCGGAGGGAGCTTTCTTT
TRBV13	TRBD2	few	TRBJ2-2	CASSPLAGGNTGELFF	TGTGCCAGCAGCCCACTAGCGGGGGGCAACACCGGGGAGCTGTTTTTT
TRBV7-6	TRBD2	many	TRBJ2-2	CASSKPGLAEPTMNTGELFF	TGTGCCAGCAGTAAGCCGGGACTAGCGGAACCCACCATGAACACCGGGGAGCTGTTTTTT
TRBV5-6	TRBD1	many	TRBJ2-7	CASSVTGWPGEQYF	TGTGCCAGCAGCGTGACAGGGTGGCCTGGGGAGCAGTACTTC
TRBV6-2/TRBV6-3	NA	many	TRBJ2-1	CASSYHSFRWGYNEQFF	TGTGCCAGCAGTTACCACAGCTTTAGATGGGGATACAATGAGCAGTTCTTC
TRBV19	NA	few	TRBJ1-2	CASSTFGGSNYGYTF	TGTGCCAGTAGTACCTTCGGGGGGTCTAACTATGGCTACACCTTC
TRBV6-6	TRBD1	few	TRBJ1-1	CASSIDRESTEAFF	TGTGCCAGCAGCATTGACAGGGAATCCACTGAAGCTTTCTTT
TRBV7-6	NA	NA	TRBJ1-4	CASSPKGLPSF	TGTGCCAGCAGCCCTAAAGGTCTACCCTCTTTT